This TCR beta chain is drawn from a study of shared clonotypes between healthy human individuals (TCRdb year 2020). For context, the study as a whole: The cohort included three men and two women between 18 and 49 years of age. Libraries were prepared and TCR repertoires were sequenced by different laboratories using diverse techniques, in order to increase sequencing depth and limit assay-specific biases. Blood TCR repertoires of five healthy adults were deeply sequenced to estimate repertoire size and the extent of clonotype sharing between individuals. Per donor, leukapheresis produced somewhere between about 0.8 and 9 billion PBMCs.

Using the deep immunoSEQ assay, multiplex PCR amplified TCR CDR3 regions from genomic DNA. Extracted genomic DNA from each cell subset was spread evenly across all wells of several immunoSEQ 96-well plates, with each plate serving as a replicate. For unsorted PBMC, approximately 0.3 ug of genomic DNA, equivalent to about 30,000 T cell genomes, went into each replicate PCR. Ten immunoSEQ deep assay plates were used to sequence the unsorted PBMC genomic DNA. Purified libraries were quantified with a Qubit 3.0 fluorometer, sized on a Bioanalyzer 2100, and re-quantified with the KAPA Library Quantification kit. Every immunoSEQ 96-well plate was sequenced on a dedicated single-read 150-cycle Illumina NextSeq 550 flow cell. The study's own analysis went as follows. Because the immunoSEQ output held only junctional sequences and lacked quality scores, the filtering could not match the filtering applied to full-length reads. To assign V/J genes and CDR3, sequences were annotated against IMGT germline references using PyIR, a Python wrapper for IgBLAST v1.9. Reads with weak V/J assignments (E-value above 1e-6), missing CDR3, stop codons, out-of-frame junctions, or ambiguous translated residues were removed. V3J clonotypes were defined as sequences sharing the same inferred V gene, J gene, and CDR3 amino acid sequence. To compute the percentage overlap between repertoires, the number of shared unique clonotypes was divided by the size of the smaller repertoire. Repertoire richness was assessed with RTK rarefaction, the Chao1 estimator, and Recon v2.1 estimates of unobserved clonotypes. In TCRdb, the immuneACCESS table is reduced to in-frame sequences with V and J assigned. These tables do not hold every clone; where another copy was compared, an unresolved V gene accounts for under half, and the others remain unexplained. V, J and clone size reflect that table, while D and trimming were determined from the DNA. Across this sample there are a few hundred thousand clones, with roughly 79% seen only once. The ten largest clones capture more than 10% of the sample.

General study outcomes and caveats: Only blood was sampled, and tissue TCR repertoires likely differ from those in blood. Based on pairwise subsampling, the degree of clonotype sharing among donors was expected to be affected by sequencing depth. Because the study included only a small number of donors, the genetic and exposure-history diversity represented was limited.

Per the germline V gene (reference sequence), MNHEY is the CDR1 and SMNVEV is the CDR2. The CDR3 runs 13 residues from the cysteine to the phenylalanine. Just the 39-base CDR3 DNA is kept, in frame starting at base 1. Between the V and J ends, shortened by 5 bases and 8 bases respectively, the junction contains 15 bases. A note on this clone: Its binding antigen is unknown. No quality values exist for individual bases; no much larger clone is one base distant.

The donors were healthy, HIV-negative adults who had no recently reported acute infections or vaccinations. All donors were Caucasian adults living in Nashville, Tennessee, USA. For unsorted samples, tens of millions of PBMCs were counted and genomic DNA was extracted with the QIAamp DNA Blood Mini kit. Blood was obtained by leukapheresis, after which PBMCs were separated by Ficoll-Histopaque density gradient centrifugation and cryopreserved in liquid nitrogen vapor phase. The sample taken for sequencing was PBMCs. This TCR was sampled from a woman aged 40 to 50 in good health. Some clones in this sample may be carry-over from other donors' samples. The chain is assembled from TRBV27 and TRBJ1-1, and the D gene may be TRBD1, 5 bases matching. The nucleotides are TGTGCCAGCAGTGTTGCCGGGGCAATCGAAGCTTTCTTT. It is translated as CASSVAGAIEAFF.